A selection of T cell receptor beta chains follows, all from one sample in a study of blood T cell repertoires in COVID-19. Sequenced by immunoSEQ multiplex PCR; TCRdb stores in-frame clones only, minus some. The sample contains about 150,000 clones, around 83% of which appear only once. Sequenced: peripheral blood. The receptors originated from a woman aged 45-60 years with acute or convalescent COVID-19. CDR3s include the opening cysteine and the closing phenylalanine or tryptophan. D genes are given only for firm matches. Only part of the rows carry a size: once, few, many, or a class if the clone is expanded.

size: NA; D: TRBD1; J: TRBJ1-4; V: TRBV7-2; DNA: TGTGCCAGCAGCGCCGGGACAGGGAGGGATGAAAAACTGTTTTTT; CDR3: CASSAGTGRDEKLFF
size: NA; D: NA; J: TRBJ1-3; V: TRBV7-9; DNA: TGTGCCAGCAGCGGTAAGACAGGACCAAGAAACACCATATATTTT; CDR3: CASSGKTGPRNTIYF
size: NA; D: TRBD1; J: TRBJ1-4; V: TRBV6-5; DNA: TGTGCCAGCAAGCCGGACAGGGGGGCTAATGAAAAACTGTTTTTT; CDR3: CASKPDRGANEKLFF
size: NA; D: NA; J: TRBJ1-3; V: TRBV6-1; DNA: TGTGCCAGCAGTGGGATCCGAGGGCATAATAAGTACGGAAACACCATATATTTT; CDR3: CASSGIRGHNKYGNTIYF
size: NA; D: TRBD1; J: TRBJ2-4; V: TRBV15; DNA: TGTGCCACCAGCAGAGTGATTGGACAGGGGAGGAACATTCAGTACTTC; CDR3: CATSRVIGQGRNIQYF
size: few; D: TRBD1; J: TRBJ1-5; V: TRBV4-1; DNA: TGCGCCAGCAGCCGGCTCACAGGGGATCAGCCCCAGCATTTT; CDR3: CASSRLTGDQPQHF
size: NA; D: TRBD2; J: TRBJ2-3; V: TRBV5-1; DNA: TGCGCCAGCAGCTTGACCAAAGCGGGAGTTGTGTCTGATACGCAGTATTTT; CDR3: CASSLTKAGVVSDTQYF
size: NA; D: TRBD1; J: TRBJ2-7; V: TRBV10-2; DNA: TGCGCCAGCAGTGTGAGACAGGGACCCTACGAGCAGTACTTC; CDR3: CASSVRQGPYEQYF
size: once; D: NA; J: TRBJ2-7; V: TRBV5-1; DNA: TGCGCCAGCAGCTTGGGTAGCGCAACCTACGAGCAGTACTTC; CDR3: CASSLGSATYEQYF
size: NA; D: TRBD2; J: TRBJ2-5; V: TRBV6-5; DNA: TGTGCCAGCGTCTTTAGCGGGGGGTTCTTAGAGACCCAGTACTTC; CDR3: CASVFSGGFLETQYF
size: NA; D: TRBD1; J: TRBJ2-7; V: TRBV6-5; DNA: TGTGCCAGTCAGGCGTGGACAGGGGCCTACGAGCAGTACTTC; CDR3: CASQAWTGAYEQYF
size: NA; D: NA; J: TRBJ1-5; V: TRBV5-8; DNA: TGTGCCAGCAGGGGACTCAGATCCCAGCATTTT; CDR3: CASRGLRSQHF
size: NA; D: TRBD1; J: TRBJ1-4; V: TRBV2; DNA: TGTGCCAGCAGAACCGGGACAGGGAATGAAAAACTGTTTTTT; CDR3: CASRTGTGNEKLFF
size: NA; D: NA; J: TRBJ1-2; V: TRBV4-3; DNA: TGCGCCAGCAGCCGTATAGGGGACTATGGCTACACCTTC; CDR3: CASSRIGDYGYTF
size: NA; D: NA; J: TRBJ2-7; V: TRBV7-2; DNA: TGTGCCAGCAGCCGAACTCCATACGAGCAGTACTTC; CDR3: CASSRTPYEQYF
size: NA; D: NA; J: TRBJ1-6; V: TRBV7-8; DNA: TGTGCCAGCAGCTTAGGAGGGTTGGTTCCTAAATCACCCCTCCACTTT; CDR3: CASSLGGLVPKSPLHF
size: NA; D: NA; J: TRBJ1-4; V: TRBV27; DNA: TGTGCCAGCAGTTCTGTCTCAACTAATGAAAAACTGTTTTTT; CDR3: CASSSVSTNEKLFF
size: NA; D: TRBD2; J: TRBJ2-3; V: TRBV2; DNA: TGTGCCAGCAAGTGGCGGGGGGACGCAGATACGCAGTATTTT; CDR3: CASKWRGDADTQYF
size: once; D: NA; J: TRBJ2-2; V: TRBV19; DNA: TGTGCCACCCCCAAAGGAGTGAACACCGGGGAGCTGTTTTTT; CDR3: CATPKGVNTGELFF
size: NA; D: NA; J: TRBJ2-1; V: TRBV9; DNA: TGTGCCAGCAGCGTAGAGGGGGTAATGTACAATGAGCAGTTCTTC; CDR3: CASSVEGVMYNEQFF
size: NA; D: TRBD1; J: TRBJ1-1; V: TRBV18; DNA: TGTGCCAGCTCCCGGGACAGAGGGACGAACACTGAAGCTTTCTTT; CDR3: CASSRDRGTNTEAFF
size: few; D: NA; J: TRBJ1-1; V: TRBV3-1/TRBV3-2; DNA: TGTGCCAGCAGCCAAGATCGAAGCGGGCAGGGACGCTTAAACACTGAAGCTTTCTTT; CDR3: CASSQDRSGQGRLNTEAFF
size: once; D: TRBD1; J: TRBJ1-2; V: TRBV6-5; DNA: TGTGCCAGCAGGGGACAGGGGCACTATGGCTACACCTTC; CDR3: CASRGQGHYGYTF
size: NA; D: TRBD2; J: TRBJ2-2; V: TRBV12-5; DNA: TGTGCTAGTGGTTCTACCGGGGGGTACACCGGGGAGCTGTTTTTT; CDR3: CASGSTGGYTGELFF
size: NA; D: TRBD1; J: TRBJ1-1; V: TRBV2; DNA: TGTGCCAGCAGTGAGGCCAGGGGGTTCACTGAAGCTTTCTTT; CDR3: CASSEARGFTEAFF
size: NA; D: TRBD1; J: TRBJ2-5; V: TRBV7-2; DNA: TGTGCCAGCAGCTTAGGGGACAGAGAGCAAGAGACCCAGTACTTC; CDR3: CASSLGDREQETQYF
size: NA; D: NA; J: TRBJ1-3; V: TRBV5-8; DNA: TGTGCCAGCAGCAGGGACATCGGTTCTGGAAACACCATATATTTT; CDR3: CASSRDIGSGNTIYF
size: few; D: NA; J: TRBJ1-2; V: TRBV2; DNA: TGTGCCAGCAGTCCCGGGGGGGCAGAGTATGGCTACACCTTC; CDR3: CASSPGGAEYGYTF
size: NA; D: NA; J: TRBJ1-3; V: TRBV6-6; DNA: TGTGCCAGCAGTTTCGTACAGGGTGCTGGAAACACCATATATTTT; CDR3: CASSFVQGAGNTIYF
size: few; D: TRBD1; J: TRBJ1-5; V: TRBV18; DNA: TGTGCCAGCTCACTGACAGGGGGCGATCAGCCCCAGCATTTT; CDR3: CASSLTGGDQPQHF
size: NA; D: NA; J: TRBJ2-1; V: TRBV4-3; DNA: TGCGCCAGCAGCCAAGATTATGCGGAGATATCCTACAATGAGCAGTTCTTC; CDR3: CASSQDYAEISYNEQFF
size: NA; D: NA; J: TRBJ1-3; V: TRBV2; DNA: TGTGCCAGCAGTGAGCGGGGCGTGATGGGAAACACCATATATTTT; CDR3: CASSERGVMGNTIYF
size: NA; D: TRBD1; J: TRBJ1-2; V: TRBV10-3; DNA: TGTGCCATCAGGGACACAGGGGTTGTGTATGGCTACACCTTC; CDR3: CAIRDTGVVYGYTF
size: NA; D: TRBD1; J: TRBJ1-2; V: TRBV6-5; DNA: TGTGCCAGCAGTTACACCCGCCGGACAGGGGACTATGGCTACACCTTC; CDR3: CASSYTRRTGDYGYTF
size: NA; D: NA; J: TRBJ2-2; V: TRBV7-2; DNA: TGTGCCAGCAGCATGACAACTAACACCGGGGAGCTGTTTTTT; CDR3: CASSMTTNTGELFF
size: NA; D: TRBD2; J: TRBJ2-1; V: TRBV27; DNA: TGTGCCAGCAGTCTAGACACCACCGTGGGACTAGCGGACTACAATGAGCAGTTCTTC; CDR3: CASSLDTTVGLADYNEQFF
size: NA; D: TRBD1; J: TRBJ1-4; V: TRBV3-1/TRBV3-2; DNA: TGTGCCAGCAGCCAAGCGGGACAGGGGAATGAAAAACTGTTTTTT; CDR3: CASSQAGQGNEKLFF
size: few; D: NA; J: TRBJ2-7; V: TRBV5-8; DNA: TGTGCCAGCAGTTCGGGCGGAACAGGGCACGAGCAGTACTTC; CDR3: CASSSGGTGHEQYF